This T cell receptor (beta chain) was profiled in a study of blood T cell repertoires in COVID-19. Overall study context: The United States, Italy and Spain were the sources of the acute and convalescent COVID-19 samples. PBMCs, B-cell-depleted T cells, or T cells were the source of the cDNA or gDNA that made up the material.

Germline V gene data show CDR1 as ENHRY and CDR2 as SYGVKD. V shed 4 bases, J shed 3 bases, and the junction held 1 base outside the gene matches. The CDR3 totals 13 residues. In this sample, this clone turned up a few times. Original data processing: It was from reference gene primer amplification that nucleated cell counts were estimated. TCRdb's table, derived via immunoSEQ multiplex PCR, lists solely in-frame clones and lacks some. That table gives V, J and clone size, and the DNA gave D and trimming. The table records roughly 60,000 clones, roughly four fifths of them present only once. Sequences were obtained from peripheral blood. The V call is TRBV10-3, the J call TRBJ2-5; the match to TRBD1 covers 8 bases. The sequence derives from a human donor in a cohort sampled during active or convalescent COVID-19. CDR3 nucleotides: TGTGCCATCAGTGGGACAGGGAAAGAGACCCAGTACTTC. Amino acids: CAISGTGKETQYF.